The next 10 T cell receptor beta chains were all read from a single sample in a study of blood T cell repertoires in COVID-19. Profiling relied on immunoSEQ multiplex PCR, and the TCRdb table lists in-frame clones only, not all of them. This table holds about 280,000 clones, 90% found once. The sequenced sample was PBMCs or T cells enriched from blood (not recorded which). The receptors originated from a woman younger than 35 with acute COVID-19.

This rearrangement joins TRBV9 to TRBJ1-1, with 10 bases that match TRBD1. The CDR3 has 13 residues. CDR1 and CDR2 (germline): SGDLS, YYNGEE. V trimming: 2 bases; J trimming: 5 bases; junction bases outside the gene matches: 0. CDR3 loop: CASSVGQGTEAFF. CDR3 bases: TGTGCCAGCAGCGTGGGACAGGGGACTGAAGCTTTCTTT.

CDR3 protein: CASSVLCVRGKQYF. In DNA form, the CDR3 reads TGTGCCAGCAGCGTACTCTGTGTCAGGGGAAAGCAGTACTTC. The chain uses TRBV9 and TRBJ2-7; perhaps TRBD1 as D (6 bases). The CDR3 spans 14 residues. Germline V lookup: CDR1 SGDLS, CDR2 YYNGEE. V was pared by 1 base and J by 8 bases, with 16 bases between.

This sequence joins TRBV30 and TRBJ2-1; 7 bases line up with TRBD2. V lost 3 bases to trimming and J lost 2 bases; unmatched junction nucleotides: 4. The V gene's germline CDR1 is GTSNPN and CDR2 SVGIG (reference sequence). The CDR3 consists of 14 residues. As DNA, the CDR3 is TGTGCCTGGAGGGGCGGGAGCGCCTACAATGAGCAGTTCTTC. Translating it yields CAWRGGSAYNEQFF.

This rearrangement joins TRBV28 to TRBJ2-1; 10 bases line up with TRBD2. The CDR3 has 15 residues. The V and J ends lost 5 bases and 5 bases, in that order; junction bases with no gene match: 6. CDR1 and CDR2 from the germline V gene are MDHEN and SYDVKM. The DNA for the CDR3 is TGTGCCAGCAGTCCTTGGACTAGCGGTAACAATGAGCAGTTCTTC. This codes for CASSPWTSGNNEQFF.

This chain uses TRBV6-5 with TRBJ2-6; the D gene is possibly TRBD1 (6 bases). The V end was cut by 5 bases, the J end by 0 bases, with 8 bases between. There are 15 residues in the CDR3. Germline CDR1 reads MNHEY; CDR2 reads SVGAGI. DNA for the CDR3: TGTGCCAGCAGTATAGGGGGCTCTGGGGCCAACGTCCTGACTTTC. Its translation: CASSIGGSGANVLTF.

The V call is TRBV5-1, the J call TRBJ2-4; possibly TRBD2 for D (5 bases). From germline, CDR1 is SGHRS and CDR2 YFSETQ. This CDR3 is built from 14 residues. V shed 5 bases and J shed 0 bases, with 9 bases lying between them. The CDR3 spells CASSSGIAKNIQYF. DNA for the CDR3: TGCGCCAGCAGTTCCGGGATAGCCAAAAACATTCAGTACTTC. Variable domain in full (rest from reference TRBV5-1 and TRBJ2-4): KAGVTQTPRYLIKTRGQQVTLSCSPISGHRSVSWYQQTPGQGLQFLFEYFSETQRNKGNFPGRFSGRQFSNSRSEMNVSTLELGDSALYLCASSSGIAKNIQYFGAGTRLSVL.

This rearrangement joins TRBV4-1 to TRBJ1-3, with TRBD1 matching over 8 bases. V lost 4 bases and J lost 4; bases outside the gene matches: 6. The V gene's germline CDR1 is MGHRA and CDR2 YSYEKL. The CDR3 is made up of 15 amino acids. This CDR3 reads CASSPDRAVGNTIYF. CDR3 in DNA: TGCGCCAGCAGCCCGGACAGGGCGGTCGGAAACACCATATATTTT.

CDR3 sequence reads: CATLGQGSNQPQHF. The CDR3 nucleotides read TGTGCCACCCTGGGGCAGGGAAGCAATCAGCCCCAGCATTTT. The J gene is TRBJ1-5, the V gene TRBV10-3; D may be TRBD1 (5 bases). This CDR3 is 14 amino acids long. The germline V and J ends were trimmed by 10 bases and 1 base, with 14 bases remaining between them. Germline assignment: CDR1 ENHRY and CDR2 SYGVKD.

V usage is TRBV19 and J usage is TRBJ2-4; 7 nucleotides line up with TRBD1. J gave up 7 bases and V 5 bases, and 5 bases lay outside the gene matches. CDR3 length equals 13 residues. Germline assignment: CDR1 LNHDA and CDR2 SQIVND (reference sequence). Here the CDR3 DNA reads TGTGCCAGTAGTGATCGGGGACAGAACATTCAGTACTTC. Its protein product is CASSDRGQNIQYF.

This sequence joins TRBV10-3 and TRBJ2-7; 9 bases fit TRBD1. The length of the CDR3 is 15 residues. The V segment lost 3 bases and the J segment 0 bases; nucleotides outside the gene matches: 3. Per germline, CDR1 ENHRY and CDR2 SYGVKD. The CDR3 coding sequence is TGTGCCATCAGTGAAGGGACAGGGAGCTCCTACGAGCAGTACTTC. Protein: CAISEGTGSSYEQYF.